Following are 16 T cell receptor beta chains from one sample sequenced in a study of blood T cell repertoires in COVID-19. The table came from immunoSEQ multiplex PCR; TCRdb's copy has only in-frame clones and leaves some out. Of about 130,000 clones in the sample, about nine tenths were seen once. The sequenced sample was peripheral blood. The receptors derive from a man between 60 and 75 years old with COVID-19, enrolled during active disease.

The chain has TRBV7-2 and TRBJ2-1; 8 bases align to TRBD2. This CDR3 is built from 15 residues. Looked up from germline, CDR1 is SGHTA and CDR2 is FQGNSA. J was trimmed by 4 bases and V by 0 bases; bases with no gene match: 2. This CDR3 reads CASSLAGTSYNEQFF. The CDR3 DNA is TGTGCCAGCAGCTTAGCGGGGACTAGTTACAATGAGCAGTTCTTC. Full variable domain (outside the CDR3, taken from reference TRBV7-2 and TRBJ2-1): GAGVSQSPSNKVTEKGKDVELRCDPISGHTALYWYRQSLGQGLEFLIYFQGNSAPDKSGLPSDRFSAERTGGSVSTLTIQRTQQEDSAVYLCASSLAGTSYNEQFFGPGTRLTVL.

V is TRBV11-3 and J is TRBJ2-1, with 7 bases fitting TRBD2. The CDR3 spans 14 residues. V gave up 4 bases and J gave up 11 bases; unmatched junction bases: 11. The germline V gene has CDR1 SGHNT and CDR2 YENEEA. CDR3 loop: CASSSGLDTMKQFF. DNA of the CDR3: TGTGCCAGCAGCTCCGGACTAGACACAATGAAGCAGTTCTTC. The variable domain in full, with the rest retrieved from reference TRBV11-3 and TRBJ2-1, is EAGVVQSPRYKIIEKKQPVAFWCNPISGHNTLYWYLQNLGQGPELLIRYENEEAVDDSQLPKDRFSAERLKGVDSTLKIQPAELGDSAVYLCASSSGLDTMKQFFGPGTRLTVL.

This clone was recorded once. The chain is built from TRBV4-1 and TRBJ1-6; tentative D call: TRBD1 (6 bases). The CDR3 totals 16 residues. Germline V gene data show CDR1 as MGHRA and CDR2 as YSYEKL. V was clipped by 1 base and J by 3 bases, with 10 bases between them. CDR3 amino acids: CASSQGQAFYNSPLHF. The DNA of the CDR3 is TGCGCCAGCAGCCAAGGACAGGCCTTCTATAATTCACCCCTCCACTTT.

V is TRBV19 and J is TRBJ1-5; weak D call: TRBD1 (6 bases). CDR1 and CDR2 (germline): LNHDA, SQIVND (reference sequence). Trimming took 3 bases from V and 4 from J, leaving 16 bases between them. The CDR3 contains 16 residues. CDR3 residues: CASSIFRGASNQPQHF. Here the CDR3 DNA reads TGTGCCAGTAGTATCTTCAGGGGAGCTTCTAATCAGCCCCAGCATTTT.

V is TRBV6-5 and J is TRBJ2-3; D not certain. Germline CDR1 MNHEY, CDR2 SVGAGI. The V and J ends lost 2 bases and 2 bases respectively, with 5 bases between them. CDR3 length: 13 residues. This chain's CDR3 is CASSYGPTDTQYF. Here the CDR3 DNA reads TGTGCCAGCAGTTACGGGCCCACAGATACGCAGTATTTT.

The J gene is TRBJ2-3, the V gene TRBV7-8; 8 nucleotides align to TRBD2. The CDR3 totals 16 residues. J was trimmed by 2 bases and V by 1 base; bases with no gene match: 5. Per the germline V gene, CDR1 is SGHVS and CDR2 is FQNEAQ. The CDR3 loop reads CASSLVTSGATDTQYF. The CDR3 DNA reads TGTGCCAGCAGCTTAGTAACTAGCGGAGCCACAGATACGCAGTATTTT.

V and J are TRBV7-9 and TRBJ1-2; no firm D call. V was cut by 1 base and J by 6 bases, with 15 bases left in between. The germline V gene has CDR1 SEHNR and CDR2 FQNEAQ (reference sequence). The CDR3 extends over 15 amino acids. This CDR3 reads CASSLEGKVRDGYTF. For the CDR3, the DNA is TGTGCCAGCAGCTTAGAAGGGAAAGTGAGGGATGGCTACACCTTC.

CDR3 in amino acids: CASSLTGMGTREQYF. CDR3 nucleotide sequence: TGTGCCAGCAGTCTGACAGGGATGGGGACTAGAGAGCAGTACTTC. This chain links TRBV27 with TRBJ2-7; a possible D gene is TRBD2 (8 bases). The CDR3 covers 15 residues. Germline V gene lookup returns CDR1 MNHEY and CDR2 SMNVEV (reference sequence). V lost 5 bases and J lost 7, with 21 bases in between.

The rearrangement links TRBV10-3 to TRBJ2-3; possible D gene TRBD2, 6 bases. Trimming shortened V by 3 bases and J by 2 bases, and 15 bases separated the two germline ends. The CDR3 is 16 residues long. Germline V gene data show CDR1 as ENHRY and CDR2 as SYGVKD. In nucleotides, the CDR3 is TGTGCCATCAGTGATCCCCGGGACTCCTCCACAGATACGCAGTATTTT. Its translation: CAISDPRDSSTDTQYF.

The chain links TRBV2 to TRBJ2-1; 13 bases agree with TRBD2. The germline V gene has CDR1 SNHLY and CDR2 FYNNEI. This CDR3 has 14 residues. Trimming removed 10 bases from V and 10 bases from J; junction bases left unmatched: 10. CDR3 nucleotide sequence: TGTGCCATAACTAGGACTAGCGGGAGTAGGGAGCAGTTCTTC. Translated: CAITRTSGSREQFF.

This chain connects TRBV5-4 to TRBJ1-2; 9 bases are a match to TRBD1. The germline gives CDR1 SGHNT, CDR2 YYREEE (reference sequence). There are 15 residues in the CDR3. J was trimmed by 6 bases and V by 5 bases; bases with no gene match: 11. The CDR3 reads CASSLGTGQRHGYTF. CDR3 in DNA: TGTGCCAGCAGTCTGGGGACAGGGCAAAGGCATGGCTACACCTTC. Full variable domain (rest looked up from reference TRBV5-4 and TRBJ1-2): ETGVTQSPTHLIKTRGQQVTLRCSSQSGHNTVSWYQQALGQGPQFIFQYYREEENGRGNFPPRFSGLQFPNYSSELNVNALELDDSALYLCASSLGTGQRHGYTFGSGTRLTVV.

The chain joins TRBV19 to TRBJ2-7; D is ambiguous. V lost 3 bases and J 5 bases, leaving 11 bases between the germline ends. The CDR3 has 13 amino acids. CDR1 is LNHDA and CDR2 is SQIVND in the germline V gene (reference sequence). This chain's CDR3 is CASSIQLRNEQYF. The CDR3 coding sequence is TGTGCCAGTAGTATCCAACTACGGAACGAGCAGTACTTC. Complete variable domain (other parts from reference TRBV19 and TRBJ2-7): DGGITQSPKYLFRKEGQNVTLSCEQNLNHDAMYWYRQDPGQGLRLIYYSQIVNDFQKGDIAEGYSVSREKKESFPLTVTSAQKNPTAFYLCASSIQLRNEQYFGPGTRLTVT.

V gene TRBV7-2 combines with J gene TRBJ2-5; TRBD2 matches at 8 bases. The CDR3 has 15 residues. Germline V CDR1 and CDR2: SGHTA, FQGNSA. J lost 3 bases, V lost 5 bases, and 8 bases had no gene match. The CDR3 DNA sequence: TGTGCCAGCAGCCCCTGGACAGCGGGAGAAGAGACCCAGTACTTC. It encodes CASSPWTAGEETQYF.

The chain uses TRBV11-3 and TRBJ1-1; TRBD1 agrees at 10 bases. The length of the CDR3 is 15 residues. The germline V gene has CDR1 SGHNT and CDR2 YENEEA. V was clipped by 4 bases and J by 3 bases; unmatched bases: 5. CDR3 in amino acids: CASSSRTGGHTEAFF. CDR3 bases: TGTGCCAGCAGCTCCCGGACAGGGGGGCACACTGAAGCTTTCTTT.

The chain uses TRBV7-6 and TRBJ2-7; perhaps TRBD2 as D (6 bases). The length of the CDR3 is 13 residues. V lost 3 bases and J 4 bases, leaving 10 bases between the germline ends. The V gene's germline CDR1 is SGHVS and CDR2 FNYEAQ. For the CDR3, the DNA is TGTGCCAGCAGCTTTGGACTATCGTACGAGCAGTACTTC. Its protein product is CASSFGLSYEQYF.

The J gene is TRBJ1-5, the V gene TRBV27; unclear D gene. V lost 8 bases and J 2 bases, leaving 13 bases between the germline ends. Per germline, CDR1 MNHEY and CDR2 SMNVEV (reference sequence). The CDR3 loop spans 14 amino acids. The DNA for the CDR3 is TGTGCCAGCTCCCGTCCGGGAGGCAATCAGCCCCAGCATTTT. Encoded protein: CASSRPGGNQPQHF.